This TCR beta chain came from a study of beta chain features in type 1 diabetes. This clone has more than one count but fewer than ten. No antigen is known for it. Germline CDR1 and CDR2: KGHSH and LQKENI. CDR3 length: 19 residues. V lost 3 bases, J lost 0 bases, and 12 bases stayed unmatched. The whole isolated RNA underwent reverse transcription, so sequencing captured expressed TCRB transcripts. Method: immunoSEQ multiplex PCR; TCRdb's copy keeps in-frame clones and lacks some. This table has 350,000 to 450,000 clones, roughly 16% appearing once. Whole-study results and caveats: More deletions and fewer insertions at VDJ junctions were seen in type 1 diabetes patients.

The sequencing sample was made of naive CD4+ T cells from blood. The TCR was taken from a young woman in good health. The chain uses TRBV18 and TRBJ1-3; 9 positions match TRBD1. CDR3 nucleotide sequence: TGTGCCAGCTCACCGCTCCCGGGACAGGGACCGAGCTCTGGAAACACCATATATTTT. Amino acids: CASSPLPGQGPSSGNTIYF.